One and the same sample provided the 12 T cell receptor beta chains below, sequenced in a study. TCRdb used MiXCR to reprocess the 5' RACE reads, holding one entry per CDR3 protein. The sample gives 50,000 to 75,000 distinct CDR3 sequences, around a fifth of which show up once; over 2.5% is in the top ten. The sequencing sample was made of memory CD4+ T cells sorted from a lymph node. Indicated subset: memory CD4+ T cells, CD4+CD45RO+CD25-. The receptors here all came from a female donor with breast cancer.

This clonotype has a count of ten or more. The chain is built from TRBV18 and TRBJ1-2; D remains ambiguous. Germline V gene lookup returns CDR1 KGHSH and CDR2 LQKENI. Trimming removed 2 bases at V and 5 bases at J, with 15 bases between. The CDR3 runs 15 residues. The CDR3 region is CASSPYIVREYGYTF. The CDR3 DNA follows: TGTGCCAGCTCACCATATATCGTTCGAGAGTATGGCTACACCTTC.

This clonotype has just a few counts. The chain is built from TRBV5-1 and TRBJ2-3, with D possibly TRBD1 on 5 matching bases. Trimming removed 3 bases at V and 2 bases at J, with 10 bases between. Per germline, CDR1 SGHRS and CDR2 YFSETQ. This CDR3 has 14 residues. In DNA, the CDR3 is TGCGCCAGCAGCTGGGGCTCCAACACAGATACGCAGTATTTT. Its translation: CASSWGSNTDTQYF. The full variable domain, its missing parts supplied by reference TRBV5-1 and TRBJ2-3, is KAGVTQTPRYLIKTRGQQVTLSCSPISGHRSVSWYQQTPGQGLQFLFEYFSETQRNKGNFPGRFSGRQFSNSRSEMNVSTLELGDSALYLCASSWGSNTDTQYFGPGTRLTVL.

The chain carries TRBV30 and TRBJ1-1, with 11 bases fitting TRBD1. Trimming cost V 2 bases and J 5 bases; bases outside gene matches: 10. CDR3 size: 16 residues. Germline CDR1 and CDR2: GTSNPN and SVGIG (reference sequence). The CDR3 DNA follows: TGTGCCTGGAGTCCCCTAGGGGGACAGGGGGTGACTGAAGCTTTCTTT. Encoded protein: CAWSPLGGQGVTEAFF.

This sequence joins TRBV7-9 and TRBJ1-1; TRBD1 might be the D (5 bases). Germline V gene lookup returns CDR1 SEHNR and CDR2 FQNEAQ (reference sequence). The CDR3 extends over 13 amino acids. Trimming removed 8 bases from V and 1 base from J, with 11 bases in between. CDR3 DNA sequence: TGTGCCAGCGAGGGGCGGAGGAACACTGAAGCTTTCTTT. The encoded protein is CASEGRRNTEAFF.

The chain links TRBV29-1 to TRBJ1-4; D might be TRBD1 (5 bases). CDR3 size: 14 residues. Trimming took off 4 bases at V and 6 bases at J, with 15 bases between the two ends. CDR1 SQVTM and CDR2 ANQGSEA come from the germline V gene. CDR3: CSVVVRAQHEKLFF. CDR3 sequence (DNA): TGCAGCGTTGTGGTCAGGGCCCAGCATGAAAAACTGTTTTTT. The full variable domain, in which reference TRBV29-1 and TRBJ1-4 provide the parts outside the CDR3, is SAVISQKPSRDICQRGTSLTIQCQVDSQVTMMFWYRQQPGQSLTLIATANQGSEATYESGFVIDKFPISRPNLTFSTLTVSNMSPEDSSIYLCSVVVRAQHEKLFFGSGTQLSVL.

By share, this clonotype counts as medium-sized. J is TRBJ2-7 and V is TRBV7-2, with D hard to call. Looked up from germline, CDR1 is SGHTA and CDR2 is FQGNSA. The CDR3 runs to 13 residues. V lost 5 bases to trimming and J lost 6 bases, with 14 bases between them. The CDR3 sequence is CASSGYSDGEQYF. The CDR3 DNA reads TGTGCCAGCAGCGGGTATTCGGACGGCGAGCAGTACTTC. The full variable domain, completed using reference TRBV7-2 and TRBJ2-7, is GAGVSQSPSNKVTEKGKDVELRCDPISGHTALYWYRQSLGQGLEFLIYFQGNSAPDKSGLPSDRFSAERTGGSVSTLTIQRTQQEDSAVYLCASSGYSDGEQYFGPGTRLTVT.

In this sample, this clonotype turned up once. No conserved phenylalanine or tryptophan is present at the end of the CDR3, so a read error is the likely explanation. V gene TRBV29-1 combines with J gene TRBJ2-5; D gene ambiguous. The germline gives CDR1 SQVTM, CDR2 ANQGSEA. Trimming stripped 4 bases from V and 5 bases from J, with 11 bases between. The CDR3 is made up of 12 amino acids. In DNA form, the CDR3 reads TGCAGCGTTGTGCTCTTCGCGGAGACCCAGTACTCC. Its translation is CSVVLFAETQYS.

In nucleotides, the CDR3 is TGCGCCAGCAGCTTGTTCCCGGCGGGGACTAGCTTGTACAATGAGCAGTTCTTC. This codes for CASSLFPAGTSLYNEQFF. This rearrangement joins TRBV5-1 to TRBJ2-1, with TRBD2 identical over 9 bases. CDR1 is SGHRS and CDR2 is YFSETQ in the germline V gene. The CDR3 loop spans 18 amino acids. The V and J ends lost 1 base and 4 bases, in that order; junction bases with no gene match: 12.

This clonotype was observed at least ten times. This chain links TRBV12-3 or TRBV12-4 with TRBJ1-1, with D possibly TRBD1 on 6 matching bases. This CDR3 is 16 amino acids long. V lost 5 bases and J lost 1, with 17 bases in between. The CDR3 reads CASSTGTISPNTEAFF. The CDR3 DNA reads as TGTGCCAGCAGTACTGGGACAATCAGTCCGAACACTGAAGCTTTCTTT.

This chain uses TRBV6-1 with TRBJ2-3, with D hard to call. The CDR3 sequence is 12 residues long. The V and J ends lost 5 bases and 4 bases respectively, with 7 bases between them. In germline, CDR1 is MNHNS, CDR2 SASEGT. The CDR3 DNA reads as TGTGCCAGCAGTCCCCCCCCAGATACGCAGTATTTT. Translated: CASSPPPDTQYF.

This clonotype was seen a handful of times. The chain joins TRBV28 to TRBJ2-5, with 16 bases identical to TRBD2. This CDR3 contains 17 residues. V trimming: 6 bases; J trimming: 2 bases; junction bases outside the gene matches: 6. Germline V gives CDR1 MDHEN, CDR2 SYDVKM. The CDR3 here is CASSSGLAGGLQETQYF. The DNA of the CDR3 is TGTGCCAGCAGCTCGGGACTAGCGGGGGGGTTACAAGAGACCCAGTACTTC.

The chain couples TRBV7-9 to TRBJ1-3, with D possibly matching TRBD1 (5 bases). Trimming took off 3 bases at V and 0 bases at J, with 18 bases between the two ends. Germline V gene lookup returns CDR1 SEHNR and CDR2 FQNEAQ (reference sequence). This CDR3 has 18 residues. The CDR3 sequence is CASSLGLQAKYSGNTIYF. Here the CDR3 DNA reads TGTGCCAGCAGCTTGGGCCTACAGGCCAAATACTCTGGAAACACCATATATTTT.